These T cell receptor beta chains were read from a single sample in a study of cytomegalovirus exposure and HLA in healthy donors. Profiled with immunoSEQ multiplex PCR; TCRdb holds only in-frame clones, not every one. Of some 76,000 clones in the sample, 94% are singletons; the top ten hold more than 1%. The sample taken for sequencing was PBMCs. Source of these receptors: a woman aged 18 to 35 in good health and CMV-seronegative. The CDR3 runs from the conserved cysteine through the conserved F or W. A D gene is named only where the DNA matches it firmly. Only some rows state a clone size, as once, few, many or a class for expanded clones.

CDR3aa: CAITRRLAGGDEQFF
CDR3nt: TGTGCCATCACCCGTCGACTAGCGGGGGGGGATGAGCAGTTCTTC
d_gene: TRBD2
abundance: -
j_gene: TRBJ2-1
len: 15
v_gene: TRBV10-3

CDR3aa: CASSNGTSGYNEQFF
CDR3nt: TGTGCCAGCAGTAACGGGACTAGCGGTTACAATGAGCAGTTCTTC
d_gene: TRBD2
abundance: -
j_gene: TRBJ2-1
len: 15
v_gene: TRBV6-4

CDR3aa: CASSYSTGYGNTIYF
CDR3nt: TGTGCCAGCAGTTACTCGACAGGGTACGGAAACACCATATATTTT
d_gene: TRBD1
abundance: -
j_gene: TRBJ1-3
len: 15
v_gene: TRBV6-6

CDR3aa: CASSLGLAGGPSSYNEQFF
CDR3nt: TGCGCCAGCAGCTTGGGTCTAGCGGGGGGGCCCAGCTCCTACAATGAGCAGTTCTTC
d_gene: TRBD2
abundance: -
j_gene: TRBJ2-1
len: 19
v_gene: TRBV5-1

CDR3aa: CASSEAGQGGNEQFF
CDR3nt: TGTGCCAGCAGTGAGGCGGGACAGGGAGGCAATGAGCAGTTCTTC
d_gene: TRBD1
abundance: -
j_gene: TRBJ2-1
len: 15
v_gene: TRBV6-1

CDR3aa: CASSLASGPYGYTF
CDR3nt: TGTGCCAGCAGCTTAGCGTCAGGGCCCTATGGCTACACCTTC
d_gene: -
abundance: -
j_gene: TRBJ1-2
len: 14
v_gene: TRBV7-6

CDR3aa: CASRRQGGVGTEAFF
CDR3nt: TGTGCCAGCAGGCGACAGGGGGGCGTAGGCACTGAAGCTTTCTTT
d_gene: TRBD1
abundance: -
j_gene: TRBJ1-1
len: 15
v_gene: TRBV6-5

CDR3aa: CSVEQGQETQYF
CDR3nt: TGCAGCGTTGAACAGGGGCAAGAGACCCAGTACTTC
d_gene: -
abundance: -
j_gene: TRBJ2-5
len: 12
v_gene: TRBV29-1

CDR3aa: CASSPPSSGFTGELFF
CDR3nt: TGTGCCAGCAGCCCTCCCTCGTCGGGGTTCACCGGGGAGCTGTTTTTT
d_gene: -
abundance: -
j_gene: TRBJ2-2
len: 16
v_gene: TRBV7-9

CDR3aa: CASSSRVCQPQHF
CDR3nt: TGTGCCAGCAGCTCCAGGGTATGCCAGCCCCAGCATTTT
d_gene: -
abundance: -
j_gene: TRBJ1-5
len: 13
v_gene: TRBV7-3

CDR3aa: CASSLVAGGRSTDTQYF
CDR3nt: TGTGCCAGCAGCTTAGTGGCGGGGGGCCGCAGCACAGATACGCAGTATTTT
d_gene: TRBD2
abundance: -
j_gene: TRBJ2-3
len: 17
v_gene: TRBV7-2

CDR3aa: CAWSVGLAGVPGELFF
CDR3nt: TGTGCCTGGAGTGTAGGGCTAGCGGGAGTCCCCGGGGAGCTGTTTTTT
d_gene: TRBD2
abundance: -
j_gene: TRBJ2-2
len: 16
v_gene: TRBV30

CDR3aa: CASREGGYGYTF
CDR3nt: TGTGCCAGCAGGGAGGGAGGGTATGGCTACACCTTC
d_gene: -
abundance: -
j_gene: TRBJ1-2
len: 12
v_gene: TRBV27

CDR3aa: CASSPQNTGELFF
CDR3nt: TGTGCTAGCAGCCCACAAAACACCGGGGAGCTGTTTTTT
d_gene: -
abundance: -
j_gene: TRBJ2-2
len: 13
v_gene: TRBV7-7

CDR3aa: CASSESWSSGNTIYF
CDR3nt: TGTGCCAGCAGTGAAAGTTGGAGCTCTGGAAACACCATATATTTT
d_gene: -
abundance: -
j_gene: TRBJ1-3
len: 15
v_gene: TRBV6-1

CDR3aa: CASSYETGNTEAFF
CDR3nt: TGTGCCAGCAGTTACGAAACTGGGAACACTGAAGCTTTCTTT
d_gene: -
abundance: -
j_gene: TRBJ1-1
len: 14
v_gene: TRBV6-5

CDR3aa: CASSRDRGQGDTQYF
CDR3nt: TGTGCCAGCAGTCGGGACAGGGGGCAGGGAGATACGCAGTATTTT
d_gene: TRBD1
abundance: -
j_gene: TRBJ2-3
len: 15
v_gene: TRBV2

CDR3aa: CASSFRCRDSVQETQYF
CDR3nt: TGTGCCAGCAGCTTCCGATGTCGGGACAGTGTACAAGAGACCCAGTACTTC
d_gene: TRBD1
abundance: -
j_gene: TRBJ2-5
len: 17
v_gene: TRBV11-3

CDR3aa: CASSQTANTGELFF
CDR3nt: TGCGCCAGCAGTCAAACGGCGAACACCGGGGAGCTGTTTTTT
d_gene: -
abundance: -
j_gene: TRBJ2-2
len: 14
v_gene: TRBV23-1

CDR3aa: CASSDRGHETQYF
CDR3nt: TGTGCCAGCAGCGACAGGGGTCATGAGACCCAGTACTTC
d_gene: TRBD1
abundance: -
j_gene: TRBJ2-5
len: 13
v_gene: TRBV25-1

CDR3aa: CASDEGFSNQPQHF
CDR3nt: TGTGCCAGCGACGAGGGTTTTAGCAATCAGCCCCAGCATTTT
d_gene: -
abundance: once
j_gene: TRBJ1-5
len: 14
v_gene: TRBV27

CDR3aa: CASSYGQGARYTF
CDR3nt: TGTGCCAGCAGTTACGGCCAGGGGGCTCGCTACACCTTC
d_gene: TRBD1
abundance: few
j_gene: TRBJ1-2
len: 13
v_gene: TRBV6-5